Included here is one T cell receptor beta chain sequence, with context. Its antigen remains unknown. The data are from a study of response to subunit inactivated influenza vaccine. Study results and limitations: Every seasonal influenza vaccination brings in few new T cells, the authors suggested.

The CDR3 covers 13 residues. The V and J ends lost 0 bases and 5 bases respectively, with 6 bases between them. CDR1 and CDR2 (germline): SGHRS, YFSETQ. TCRdb redid the calling of the RT-PCR reads with MiXCR, one entry per CDR3 protein. This sample has about 620,000 distinct CDR3 sequences; 12% occur once, and the top ten carry roughly 10%. The receptor comes from a man in his forties or fifties who received an inactivated influenza vaccine. The material sequenced was PBMCs from blood, taken on the day of vaccination. The V call is TRBV5-1, the J call TRBJ2-1; D gene uncertain. CDR3 DNA: TGCGCCAGCAGCTTGGCCACGGACAATGAGCAGTTCTTC. This sequence encodes CASSLATDNEQFF.